Below are 4 T cell receptor beta chains sequenced from a single sample in a study of vaccination effects on CD4 cells after COVID-19. In the ViraFEST assay, antigen-specific CD4+ clonotypes were identified by expansion after peptide-pool stimulation. Investigators separated out CD4+ T cells once around 11 days of culture had passed. Vaccinees lacked prior SARS-CoV-2 infection and tested negative for nucleocapsid antibodies. These receptors lack a known antigen. Data came from immunoSEQ multiplex PCR; TCRdb stores just in-frame clones and leaves some out. The sample gives tens of thousands of clones, 80% of which show up once; over 9% is in the top ten. Sample: CD4+ T cells from PBMCs cultured with SARS-CoV-2 spike peptides, taken before COVID-19 vaccination. Receptors were obtained from a human donor who received a COVID-19 vaccine.

The V gene is TRBV18, the J gene TRBJ1-1; D gene ambiguous. Germline CDR1 KGHSH, CDR2 LQKENI. This CDR3 has 16 amino acids. Trimming shortened V by 6 bases and J by 6 bases, and 23 bases separated the two germline ends. The CDR3, as DNA: TGTGCCAGCTCCGACTTTCTTACTCCCACCGGGGCTGAAGCTTTCTTT. Its translation: CASSDFLTPTGAEAFF.

This chain connects TRBV3-1 (or the pseudogene TRBV3-2) to TRBJ2-2; D may be TRBD1 or TRBD2 (5 bases each). Germline-derived CDR1 and CDR2 are LGHDT and YNNKEL (reference sequence). Trimming removed 2 bases from V and 4 bases from J, with 11 bases in between. The CDR3 has 15 amino acids. The CDR3 DNA reads as TGTGCCAGCAGCCAATTACTGAGGGGCACCGGGGAGCTGTTTTTT. This gives the protein CASSQLLRGTGELFF.

This clone came up a few times. The chain recombines TRBV5-1 with TRBJ2-3, with 9 bases that match TRBD2. The V segment lost 3 bases and the J segment 4 bases; nucleotides outside the gene matches: 3. Germline V gene sequence: CDR1 SGHRS, CDR2 YFSETQ. The CDR3 length is 14 residues. CDR3 amino acids: CASSSAGGSDTQYF. CDR3 coding DNA: TGCGCCAGCAGCTCAGCGGGGGGTTCAGATACGCAGTATTTT.

This clone was detected only a few times. This chain connects TRBV19 to TRBJ1-1, with TRBD1 as a possible D gene (5 bases). Germline V gene sequence: CDR1 LNHDA, CDR2 SQIVND (reference sequence). The CDR3 is 15 residues long. Trimming removed 4 bases from V and 1 base from J, with 13 bases in between. In DNA, the CDR3 is TGTGCCAGTAGTACCCTCAGGAGGGGGAACACTGAAGCTTTCTTT. Protein sequence: CASSTLRRGNTEAFF.